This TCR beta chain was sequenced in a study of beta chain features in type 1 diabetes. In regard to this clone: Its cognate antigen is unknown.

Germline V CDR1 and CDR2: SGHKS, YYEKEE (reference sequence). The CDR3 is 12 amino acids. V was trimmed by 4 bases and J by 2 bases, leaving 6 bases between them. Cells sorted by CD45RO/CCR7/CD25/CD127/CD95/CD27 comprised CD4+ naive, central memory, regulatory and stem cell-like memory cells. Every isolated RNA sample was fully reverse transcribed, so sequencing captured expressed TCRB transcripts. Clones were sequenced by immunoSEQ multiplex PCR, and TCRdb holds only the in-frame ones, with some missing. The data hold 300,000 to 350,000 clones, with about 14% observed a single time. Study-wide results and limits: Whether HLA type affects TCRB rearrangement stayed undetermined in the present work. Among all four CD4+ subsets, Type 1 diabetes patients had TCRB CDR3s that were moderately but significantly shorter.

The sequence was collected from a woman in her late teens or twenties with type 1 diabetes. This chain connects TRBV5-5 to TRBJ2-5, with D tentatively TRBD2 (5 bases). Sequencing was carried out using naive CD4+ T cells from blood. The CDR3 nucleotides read TGTGCCAGCAGCCCGGGACAAGAGACCCAGTACTTC. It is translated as CASSPGQETQYF.